The 9 T cell receptor beta chains listed next were all sequenced from one sample in a study of graft-versus-host responses after intestinal transplantation. Profiling relied on immunoSEQ multiplex PCR, and the TCRdb table lists in-frame clones only, not all of them. This sample has approximately 97,000 clones, with roughly 89% found just once. These receptors are not linked to any known antigen. The sample here was unstimulated CD4+ T cells sorted from spleen or lymph node cells, taken before transplant. The receptors were gathered from a human donor who was the organ donor for an intestinal transplant.

The V call is TRBV20-1, the J call TRBJ2-3; D unresolved. The length of the CDR3 is 10 residues. V gave up 2 bases and J gave up 14 bases, with 11 bases separating them. Looked up from germline, CDR1 is DFQATT and CDR2 is SNEGSKA (reference sequence). The CDR3 loop reads CSARLSHGYF. Here the CDR3 DNA reads TGCAGTGCTAGATTGAGCCATGGGTATTTT.

V gene TRBV5-1 combines with J gene TRBJ1-1; TRBD1 aligns across 7 bases. Per germline, CDR1 SGHRS and CDR2 YFSETQ. Trimming removed 0 bases from V and 4 bases from J; junction bases left unmatched: 6. The CDR3 length is 15 residues. The CDR3 is CASSLAPGQFTEAFF. The CDR3 DNA reads TGCGCCAGCAGCTTGGCCCCGGGACAGTTCACTGAAGCTTTCTTT.

Only one count was recorded for this clone. The J gene is TRBJ1-1, the V gene TRBV10-3; 9 nucleotides match TRBD1. After removal of 5 bases from V and 6 bases from J, the junction contained 7 bases not matched to a gene. CDR1 ENHRY and CDR2 SYGVKD come from the germline V gene. The CDR3 sequence is 14 residues long. CDR3 DNA: TGTGCCATCAGTACCACAGGGGGCGTCGCTGAAGCTTTCTTT. It translates to CAISTTGGVAEAFF.

This chain links TRBV30 with TRBJ2-3; 8 bases agree with TRBD1. Germline CDR1 is GTSNPN and CDR2 is SVGIG (reference sequence). The CDR3 has 12 residues. J was trimmed by 11 bases and V by 2 bases; bases with no gene match: 6. The DNA of the CDR3 is TGTGCCTGGAGTCGCGGACAGGGTGGGCAGTATTTT. This translates into CAWSRGQGGQYF.

This chain joins TRBV25-1 and TRBJ2-3; tentative D call: TRBD1 (5 bases). The V gene's germline CDR1 is MGHDK and CDR2 SYGVNS. The CDR3 is made up of 15 amino acids. Trimming cost V 10 bases and J 1 base, with 18 bases left between them. The CDR3 DNA is TGTGCCACCCTAAAGCAGGGAAAGGGCACAGATACGCAGTATTTT. Translation gives CATLKQGKGTDTQYF.

V gene TRBV4-2 combines with J gene TRBJ1-5; TRBD1 matches at 9 bases. The trim removed 2 bases at V and 2 bases at J, leaving 13 bases unmatched. The CDR3 runs 19 residues. The germline V gene encodes CDR1 LGHNA and CDR2 YNFKEQ. The CDR3 DNA sequence: TGTGCCAGCAGCCAACAACGGACAGGGGTGGGCGAGGGCAATCAGCCCCAGCATTTT. Protein sequence: CASSQQRTGVGEGNQPQHF.

The chain joins TRBV7-2 to TRBJ2-7; 9 positions match TRBD1. CDR1 is SGHTA, CDR2 FQGNSA, per germline. With V trimmed by 3 bases and J by 6 bases, 9 bases remained unmatched. The CDR3 totals 15 residues. As DNA, the CDR3 is TGTGCCAGCAGCTTCCCCGGGACAGGGAGGGGCGAGCAGTACTTC. It translates to CASSFPGTGRGEQYF. Complete variable domain (other parts from reference TRBV7-2 and TRBJ2-7): GAGVSQSPSNKVTEKGKDVELRCDPISGHTALYWYRQSLGQGLEFLIYFQGNSAPDKSGLPSDRFSAERTGGSVSTLTIQRTQQEDSAVYLCASSFPGTGRGEQYFGPGTRLTVT.

This chain links TRBV7-9 with TRBJ1-1; D is unresolved. Germline V lookup: CDR1 SEHNR, CDR2 FQNEAQ (reference sequence). The CDR3 extends over 15 amino acids. The V end lost 0 bases, the J end lost 1 base, and 9 bases lay between the germline ends. The CDR3 is CASSLASAPNTEAFF. The DNA of the CDR3 is TGTGCCAGCAGCTTAGCCAGCGCACCGAACACTGAAGCTTTCTTT.

The chain is built from TRBV11-2 and TRBJ1-6; perhaps TRBD1 as D (6 bases). This CDR3 contains 16 residues. Per the germline V gene, CDR1 is SGHAT and CDR2 is FQNNGV. V was shortened by 1 base and J by 6 bases, with 13 bases between the two germline ends. The CDR3 bases are TGTGCCAGCAGCTTAGGAGGACAGTTTGCTAATTCACCCCTCCACTTT. Amino acid sequence: CASSLGGQFANSPLHF.